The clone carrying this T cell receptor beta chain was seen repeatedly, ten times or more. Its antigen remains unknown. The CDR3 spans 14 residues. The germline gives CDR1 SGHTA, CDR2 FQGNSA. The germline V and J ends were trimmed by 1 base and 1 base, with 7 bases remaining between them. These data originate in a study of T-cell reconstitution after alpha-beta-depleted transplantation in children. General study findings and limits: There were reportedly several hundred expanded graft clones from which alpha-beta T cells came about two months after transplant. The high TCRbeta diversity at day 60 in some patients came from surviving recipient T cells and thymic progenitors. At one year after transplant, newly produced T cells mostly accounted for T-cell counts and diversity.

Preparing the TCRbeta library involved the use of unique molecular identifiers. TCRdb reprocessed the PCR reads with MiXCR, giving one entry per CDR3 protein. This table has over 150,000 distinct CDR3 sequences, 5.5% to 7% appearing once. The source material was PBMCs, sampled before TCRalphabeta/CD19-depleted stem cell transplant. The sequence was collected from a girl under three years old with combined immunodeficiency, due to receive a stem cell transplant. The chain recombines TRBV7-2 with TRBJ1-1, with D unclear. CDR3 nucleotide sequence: TGTGCCAGCAGCTTAGTTCCCGGGAACACTGAAGCTTTCTTT. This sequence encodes CASSLVPGNTEAFF.